This TCR beta chain was identified during a study of regulatory T cells in long-lasting Graves disease. CDR3 regions were amplified by Arm-PCR using iRepertoire HTBI primers to build TCR beta libraries. One entry per CDR3 protein, called by TCRdb with MiXCR from the multiplex PCR reads. The table records more than 350,000 distinct CDR3 sequences, more than 13% of them present only once. This clonotype was seen ten or more times. This sample's time point: newly diagnosed GD, antithyroid drugs for less than 3 months. TCR sequences were obtained from RNA taken from PBMCs. Graves' disease diagnosis was established per American Thyroid Association guidelines. An endocrinology department in Xi'an, China, recruited the patients. Germline assignment: CDR1 MDHEN and CDR2 SYDVKM. Trimming left V 11 bases short and J 2 bases short, with 13 bases between. The CDR3 length is 14 residues. The same sample was also used in a study of T cells in Graves' hyperthyroidism and ophthalmopathy. That publication notes: Patients having uncontrolled infection, another autoimmune disease, pregnancy or lactation were not included.

The TCR comes from a woman aged 25 to 39 with Graves disease. The material sequenced was peripheral blood mononuclear cells (PBMCs), taken at new diagnosis, from a patient treated with antithyroid drugs. This chain links TRBV28 with TRBJ2-6; D is possibly TRBD1 (5 bases). The CDR3 DNA sequence: TGTGCCTCTCAAGCAGGGACTGGGGCCAACGTCCTGACTTTC. Amino acids: CASQAGTGANVLTF.